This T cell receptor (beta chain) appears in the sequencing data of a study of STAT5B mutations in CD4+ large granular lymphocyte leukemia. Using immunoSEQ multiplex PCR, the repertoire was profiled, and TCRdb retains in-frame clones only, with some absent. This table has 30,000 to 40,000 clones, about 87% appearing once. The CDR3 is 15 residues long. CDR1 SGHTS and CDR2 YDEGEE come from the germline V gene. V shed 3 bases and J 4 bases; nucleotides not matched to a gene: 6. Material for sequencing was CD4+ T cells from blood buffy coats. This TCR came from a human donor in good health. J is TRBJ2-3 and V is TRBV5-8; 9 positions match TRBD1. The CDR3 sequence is CASSWGTGTADTQYF. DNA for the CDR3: TGTGCCAGCAGCTGGGGGACAGGGACTGCAGATACGCAGTATTTT.